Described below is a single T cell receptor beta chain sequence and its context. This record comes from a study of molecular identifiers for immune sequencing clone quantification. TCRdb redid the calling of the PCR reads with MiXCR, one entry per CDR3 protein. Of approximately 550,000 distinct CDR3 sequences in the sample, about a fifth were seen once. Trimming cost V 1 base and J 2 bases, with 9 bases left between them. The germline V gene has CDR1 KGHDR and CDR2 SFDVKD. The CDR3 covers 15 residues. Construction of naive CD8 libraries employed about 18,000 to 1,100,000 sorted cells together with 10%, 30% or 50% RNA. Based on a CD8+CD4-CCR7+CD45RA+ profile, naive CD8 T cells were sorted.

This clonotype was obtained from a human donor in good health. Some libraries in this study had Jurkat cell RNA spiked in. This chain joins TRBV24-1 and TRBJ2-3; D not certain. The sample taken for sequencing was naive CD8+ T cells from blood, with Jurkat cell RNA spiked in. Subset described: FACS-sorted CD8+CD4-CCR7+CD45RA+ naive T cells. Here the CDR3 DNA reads TGTGCCACCAGTGATTTAAAGGGCTCCACAGATACGCAGTATTTT. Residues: CATSDLKGSTDTQYF.